These 8 T cell receptor beta chains originate from one sample sequenced in a study of blood T cell repertoires in COVID-19. The method was immunoSEQ multiplex PCR; TCRdb's version includes in-frame clones alone and lacks a portion of them. The sample has around 82,000 clones, 75% to 95% seen once. Sequenced material: peripheral blood. The receptors originated from a human donor in a cohort sampled during active COVID-19.

V and J are TRBV29-1 and TRBJ1-1; perhaps TRBD1 as D (6 bases). The CDR3 has 11 residues. From germline, CDR1 is SQVTM and CDR2 ANQGSEA. Trimming removed 5 bases from V and 10 bases from J, with 14 bases in between. CDR3 loop: CSVRTGGRAFF. The DNA for the CDR3 is TGCAGCGTTCGCACGGGGGGGCGAGCTTTCTTT.

The gene calls are TRBV20-1 and TRBJ1-5; TRBD1 is a possible D gene (5 bases). CDR3 length: 13 amino acids. The V end was cut by 3 bases, the J end by 5 bases, with 11 bases between. The germline gives CDR1 DFQATT, CDR2 SNEGSKA (reference sequence). The CDR3: CSASSGRDQPQHF. The CDR3 DNA reads TGCAGTGCTAGTTCAGGGAGGGATCAGCCCCAGCATTTT.

The chain is built from TRBV6-5 and TRBJ2-1; TRBD2 aligns across 9 bases. The CDR3 runs to 15 residues. Germline CDR1 and CDR2: MNHEY and SVGAGI. J lost 7 bases, V lost 6 bases, and 10 bases had no gene match. The CDR3 DNA follows: TGTGCCAGCAGCACCAGCGGGGGGACTAGGAATGAGCAGTTCTTC. This codes for CASSTSGGTRNEQFF.

The chain has TRBV27 and TRBJ2-1; TRBD2 matches at 10 bases. CDR1 is MNHEY, CDR2 SMNVEV, per germline (reference sequence). This CDR3 is built from 15 residues. Trimming cost V 3 bases and J 9 bases; bases outside gene matches: 8. CDR3 in DNA: TGTGCCAGCAGTTTGCCAGCGGGGGGGACCGGTGAGCAGTTCTTC. Translation: CASSLPAGGTGEQFF.

The gene calls are TRBV11-2 and TRBJ2-1, with 7 bases aligning to TRBD2. V was pared by 0 bases and J by 7 bases, with 6 bases of the junction left unmatched. This CDR3 has 15 residues. Germline values: CDR1 SGHAT, CDR2 FQNNGV. CDR3 in DNA: TGTGCCAGCAGCTTAGAGCAGCGGGGCTGGAATGAGCAGTTCTTC. This encodes CASSLEQRGWNEQFF.

This clone has a handful of counts. The chain is built from TRBV15 and TRBJ1-2, with no clear D. The length of the CDR3 is 15 residues. V shed 0 bases and J shed 1 base, with 9 bases lying between them. CDR1 and CDR2 from the germline V gene are LNHNV and YYDKDF (reference sequence). The CDR3: CATSRDQLNNYGYTF. CDR3 nucleotide sequence: TGTGCCACCAGCAGAGATCAGTTAAATAACTATGGCTACACCTTC.

The chain has TRBV5-1 and TRBJ1-6; 10 bases line up with TRBD1. Germline values: CDR1 SGHRS, CDR2 YFSETQ. This CDR3 contains 21 residues. V shed 3 bases and J 0 bases; nucleotides not matched to a gene: 15. This CDR3 reads CASSSDKPDRGISSYNSPLHF. As DNA, the CDR3 is TGCGCCAGCAGCTCCGACAAACCGGACAGGGGGATCAGCTCCTATAATTCACCCCTCCACTTT.

The J gene is TRBJ1-1, the V gene TRBV19; D is unresolved. V lost 3 bases, J lost 0 bases, and 20 bases lay in between. CDR1 is LNHDA and CDR2 is SQIVND in the germline V gene (reference sequence). The CDR3 has 18 residues. The CDR3 DNA reads as TGTGCCAGTAGTATGGGAGGACCCCGAGTGGGCTTGAACACTGAAGCTTTCTTT. Encoded protein: CASSMGGPRVGLNTEAFF. Using reference TRBV19 and TRBJ1-1 for the parts outside the CDR3, the full variable domain is DGGITQSPKYLFRKEGQNVTLSCEQNLNHDAMYWYRQDPGQGLRLIYYSQIVNDFQKGDIAEGYSVSREKKESFPLTVTSAQKNPTAFYLCASSMGGPRVGLNTEAFFGQGTRLTVV.